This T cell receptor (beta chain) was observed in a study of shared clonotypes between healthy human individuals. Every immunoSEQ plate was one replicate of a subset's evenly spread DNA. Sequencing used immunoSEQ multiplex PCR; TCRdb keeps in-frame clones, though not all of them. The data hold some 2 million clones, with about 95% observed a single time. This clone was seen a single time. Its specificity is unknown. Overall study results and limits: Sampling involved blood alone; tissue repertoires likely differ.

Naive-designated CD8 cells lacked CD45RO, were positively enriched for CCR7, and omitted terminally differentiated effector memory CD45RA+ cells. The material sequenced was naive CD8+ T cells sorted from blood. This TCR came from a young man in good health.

CDR3 in DNA: TGTGCCAGCAGCTACCCGCCGGCTGGAAACACCATATATTTT. Translation: CASSYPPAGNTIYF. V gene TRBV7-9 combines with J gene TRBJ1-3; D call uncertain. V dropped 4 bases and J dropped 2 bases, with 9 bases sitting between them. Germline-derived CDR1 and CDR2 are SEHNR and FQNEAQ (reference sequence). The length of the CDR3 is 14 residues.